This T cell receptor (beta chain) comes out of a study of T cell responses to AZD1222 COVID-19 vaccine. The CDR3 spans 14 residues. CDR1 SNHLY and CDR2 FYNNEI come from the germline V gene. V shed 6 bases and J 1 base; nucleotides not matched to a gene: 3. Only in-frame clones appear in the TCRdb table, and some are missing; sequencing was by immunoSEQ multiplex PCR. The sample has 150,000 or so clones, 90% seen once; the top ten hold 1.5% to 2%. The receptor comes from an adult in good health. This material consisted of peripheral blood, taken on day 0 of AZD1222 vaccination. The chain employs TRBV2 and TRBJ1-1; 9 positions match TRBD1. The CDR3 coding sequence is TGTGCCAGCAGAGGGACAGGGCCGAACACTGAAGCTTTCTTT. Protein sequence: CASRGTGPNTEAFF.